This T cell receptor (beta chain) was identified in a study of T cell clonotyping in hematopoietic cell transplantation. V dropped 4 bases and J dropped 2; count of bases not matched to a gene: 7. In germline, CDR1 is MNHNS, CDR2 SASEGT. The CDR3 extends over 15 amino acids. Generated by immunoSEQ multiplex PCR, the TCRdb table keeps only in-frame clones and is missing some. The data contain 40,000 to 55,000 clones, 94% of them singletons. Regarding this clone: Its antigen is still unknown.

Findings and caveats of the study: CD4 and CD8 repertoire contributions could not be separated without sorting. Pathologically expanded recipient clonotypes increased progressively from day 30 to day 180 as diversity fell. Few recipient clonotypes overlapped donors; over 95% were de novo at given depth.

The V call is TRBV6-1, the J call TRBJ2-5, with 7 bases matching TRBD2. This clonotype was obtained from a woman in her fifties or sixties in good health. Some clones in this sample may be carry-over from other donors' samples. Sequenced: peripheral blood mononuclear cells. In DNA, the CDR3 is TGTGCCAGCAGTGCCCTTGGGGGGGGTCAAGAGACCCAGTACTTC. Translating it yields CASSALGGGQETQYF.